This TCR beta chain emerged from a study of Graves' ophthalmopathy and Graves' hyperthyroidism. Study conclusions and caveats: Predictions made by the model for ophthalmopathy progression reached roughly 64% sensitivity and around 72% specificity. Blood also held most thyroid clonotypes expanded above 0.001 frequency.

The CDR3 totals 14 residues. V was trimmed by 3 bases and J by 1 base, leaving 8 bases between them. Germline CDR1 SGHVS, CDR2 FQNEAQ. RNA transcripts provided the template for amplifying TCR beta CDR3 regions. HTBI primers were used in a first-round RT-PCR, which preceded a second-round multiplex PCR. TCRdb recomputed calls from the multiplex PCR reads with MiXCR, one row per CDR3 protein. The table shows 450,000 to 600,000 distinct CDR3 sequences, with about 35% occurring only once. With regard to this clonotype: Its specificity is unknown.

In this cohort, patients with other autoimmune diseases, uncontrolled infections, pregnancy or lactation were excluded. Sequenced: peripheral blood or thyroid tissue (not recorded which). This chain links TRBV7-8 with TRBJ2-3; D possibly corresponds to TRBD2 (6 bases). This receptor was obtained from an adult man with Graves' hyperthyroidism. The CDR3 DNA sequence: TGTGCCAGCAGCTTTTCTAGCGGCACAGATACGCAGTATTTT. Its translation: CASSFSSGTDTQYF. The full variable domain, completed using reference TRBV7-8 and TRBJ2-3, is GAGVSQSPRYKVAKRGQDVALRCDPISGHVSLFWYQQALGQGPEFLTYFQNEAQLDKSGLPSDRFFAERPEGSVSTLKIQRTQQEDSAVYLCASSFSSGTDTQYFGPGTRLTVL.